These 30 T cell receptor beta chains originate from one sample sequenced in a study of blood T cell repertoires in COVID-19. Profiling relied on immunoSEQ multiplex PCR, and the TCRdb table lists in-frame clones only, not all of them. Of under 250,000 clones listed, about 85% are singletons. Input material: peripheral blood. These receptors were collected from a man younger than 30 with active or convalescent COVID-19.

The CDR3 sequence is CASSPESGGTYEQYF. CDR3 nucleotide sequence: TGTGCCAGCTCACCAGAGAGCGGGGGTACCTACGAGCAGTACTTC. V usage is TRBV18 and J usage is TRBJ2-7; TRBD2 matches 8 bases. CDR3 length: 15 amino acids. The germline V gene has CDR1 KGHSH and CDR2 LQKENI. V shed 2 bases and J 2 bases; nucleotides not matched to a gene: 5.

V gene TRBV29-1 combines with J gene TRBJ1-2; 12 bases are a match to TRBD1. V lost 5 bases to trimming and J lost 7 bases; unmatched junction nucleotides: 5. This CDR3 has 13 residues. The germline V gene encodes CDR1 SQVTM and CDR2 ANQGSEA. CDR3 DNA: TGCAGCGTTCCGGGACAGGGGGCTAGTGGCTACACCTTC. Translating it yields CSVPGQGASGYTF.

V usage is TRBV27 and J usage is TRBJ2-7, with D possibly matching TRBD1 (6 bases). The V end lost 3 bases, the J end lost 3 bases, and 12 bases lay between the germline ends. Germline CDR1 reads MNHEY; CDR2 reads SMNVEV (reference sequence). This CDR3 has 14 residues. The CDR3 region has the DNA TGTGCCAGCAGTTTGCAGGGGAGAGACTACGAGCAGTACTTC. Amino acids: CASSLQGRDYEQYF.

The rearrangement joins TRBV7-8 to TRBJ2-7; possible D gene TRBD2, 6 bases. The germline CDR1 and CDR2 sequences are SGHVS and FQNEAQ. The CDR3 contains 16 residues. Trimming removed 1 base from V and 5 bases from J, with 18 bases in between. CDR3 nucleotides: TGTGCCAGCAGCTTAGAGGGGTTGGAGGGATGGGACGAGCAGTACTTC. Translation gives CASSLEGLEGWDEQYF.

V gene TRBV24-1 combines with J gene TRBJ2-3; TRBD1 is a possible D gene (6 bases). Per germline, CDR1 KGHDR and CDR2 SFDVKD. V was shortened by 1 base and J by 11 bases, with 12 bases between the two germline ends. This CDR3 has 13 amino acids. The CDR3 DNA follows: TGTGCCACCAGTGATTTTGGGGGCGGTTTGCAGTATTTT. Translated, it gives CATSDFGGGLQYF.

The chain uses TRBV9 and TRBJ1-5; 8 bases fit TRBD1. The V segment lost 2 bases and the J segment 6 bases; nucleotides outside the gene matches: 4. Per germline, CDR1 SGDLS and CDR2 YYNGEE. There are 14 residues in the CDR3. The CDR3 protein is CASSVSGGRQPQHF. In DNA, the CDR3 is TGTGCCAGCAGCGTTTCAGGGGGCCGTCAGCCCCAGCATTTT.

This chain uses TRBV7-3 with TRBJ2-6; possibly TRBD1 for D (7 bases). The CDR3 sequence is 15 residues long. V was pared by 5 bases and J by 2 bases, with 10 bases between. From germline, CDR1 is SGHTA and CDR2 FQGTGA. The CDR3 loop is CASSRGTAGANVLTF. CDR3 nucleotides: TGTGCCAGCAGCCGCGGGACAGCTGGGGCCAACGTCCTGACTTTC. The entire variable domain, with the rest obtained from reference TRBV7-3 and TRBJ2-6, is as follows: GAGVSQTPSNKVTEKGKYVELRCDPISGHTALYWYRQSLGQGPEFLIYFQGTGAADDSGLPNDRFFAVRPEGSVSTLKIQRTERGDSAVYLCASSRGTAGANVLTFGAGSRLTVL.

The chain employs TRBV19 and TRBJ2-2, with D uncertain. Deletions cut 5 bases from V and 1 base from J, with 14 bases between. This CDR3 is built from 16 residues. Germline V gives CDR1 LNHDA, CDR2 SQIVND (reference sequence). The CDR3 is CASSPPPTLNTGELFF. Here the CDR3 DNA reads TGTGCCAGTAGTCCACCACCAACTCTGAACACCGGGGAGCTGTTTTTT.

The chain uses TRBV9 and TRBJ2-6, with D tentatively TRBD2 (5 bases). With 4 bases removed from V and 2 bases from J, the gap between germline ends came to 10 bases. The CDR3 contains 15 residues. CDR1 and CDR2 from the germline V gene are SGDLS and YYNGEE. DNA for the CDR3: TGTGCCAGCAGCCCCGGGATCGCTGGGGCCAACGTCCTGACTTTC. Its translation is CASSPGIAGANVLTF.

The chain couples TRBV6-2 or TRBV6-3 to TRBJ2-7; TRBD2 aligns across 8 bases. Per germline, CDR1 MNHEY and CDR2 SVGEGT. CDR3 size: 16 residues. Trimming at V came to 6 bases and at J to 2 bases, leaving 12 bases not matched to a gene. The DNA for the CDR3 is TGTGCCAGCAGCACTCCTGCCGGGACTAGGCCCTACGAGCAGTACTTC. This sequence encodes CASSTPAGTRPYEQYF.

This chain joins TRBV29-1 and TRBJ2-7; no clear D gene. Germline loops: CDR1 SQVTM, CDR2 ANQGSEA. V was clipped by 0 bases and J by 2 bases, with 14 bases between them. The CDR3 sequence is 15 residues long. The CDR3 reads CSVEDPRSSPYEQYF. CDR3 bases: TGCAGCGTTGAAGATCCTAGATCCTCCCCCTACGAGCAGTACTTC.

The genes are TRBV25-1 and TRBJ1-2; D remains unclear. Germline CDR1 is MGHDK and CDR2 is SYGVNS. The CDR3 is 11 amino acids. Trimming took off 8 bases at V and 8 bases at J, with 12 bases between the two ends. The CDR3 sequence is CASSRERGYTF. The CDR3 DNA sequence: TGTGCCAGCTCGCGGGAGAGGGGCTACACCTTC.

CDR3 residues: CASSLFRGHGNEKLFF. CDR3 bases: TGTGCCAGCAGTTTGTTTAGGGGGCATGGTAATGAAAAACTGTTTTTT. This chain joins TRBV6-5 and TRBJ1-4; TRBD1 agrees at 7 bases. V dropped 4 bases and J dropped 4; count of bases not matched to a gene: 9. There are 16 residues in the CDR3. Germline values: CDR1 MNHEY, CDR2 SVGAGI.

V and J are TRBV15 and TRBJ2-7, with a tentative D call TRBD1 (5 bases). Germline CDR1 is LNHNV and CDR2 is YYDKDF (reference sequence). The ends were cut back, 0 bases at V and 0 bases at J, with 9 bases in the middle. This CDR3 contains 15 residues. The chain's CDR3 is CATSREKGSSYEQYF. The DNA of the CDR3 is TGTGCCACCAGCAGAGAAAAGGGGTCCTCCTACGAGCAGTACTTC. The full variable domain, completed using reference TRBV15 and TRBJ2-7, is DAMVIQNPRYQVTQFGKPVTLSCSQTLNHNVMYWYQQKSSQAPKLLFHYYDKDFNNEADTPDNFQSRRPNTSFCFLDIRSPGLGDTAMYLCATSREKGSSYEQYFGPGTRLTVT.

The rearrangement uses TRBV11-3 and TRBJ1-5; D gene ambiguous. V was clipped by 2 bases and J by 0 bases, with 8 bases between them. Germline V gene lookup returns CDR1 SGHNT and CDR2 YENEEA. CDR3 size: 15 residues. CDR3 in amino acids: CASSLTRNSNQPQHF. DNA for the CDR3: TGTGCCAGCAGCTTAACGCGGAATAGCAATCAGCCCCAGCATTTT.

Here the CDR3 reads CASSSWARTETQYF. The CDR3 DNA reads as TGTGCCAGCAGCTCTTGGGCCCGAACAGAGACCCAGTACTTC. The rearrangement links TRBV13 to TRBJ2-5; no clear D gene. Germline lookup yields CDR1 PRHDT and CDR2 FYEKMQ (reference sequence). CDR3 size: 14 residues. V lost 4 bases and J 4 bases, leaving 13 bases between the germline ends.

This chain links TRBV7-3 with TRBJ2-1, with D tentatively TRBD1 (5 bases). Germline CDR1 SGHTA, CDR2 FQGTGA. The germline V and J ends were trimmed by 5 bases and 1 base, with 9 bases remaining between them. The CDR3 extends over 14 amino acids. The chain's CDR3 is CASSQGQSYNEQFF. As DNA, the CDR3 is TGTGCCAGCAGCCAGGGTCAGTCCTACAATGAGCAGTTCTTC. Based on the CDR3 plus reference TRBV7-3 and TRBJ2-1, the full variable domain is GAGVSQTPSNKVTEKGKYVELRCDPISGHTALYWYRQSLGQGPEFLIYFQGTGAADDSGLPNDRFFAVRPEGSVSTLKIQRTERGDSAVYLCASSQGQSYNEQFFGPGTRLTVL.

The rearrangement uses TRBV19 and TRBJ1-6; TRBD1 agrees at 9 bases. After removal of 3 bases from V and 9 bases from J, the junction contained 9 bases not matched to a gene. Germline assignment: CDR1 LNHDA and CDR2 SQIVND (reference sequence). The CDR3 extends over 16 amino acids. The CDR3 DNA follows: TGTGCCAGTAGTATCTGGACAGGGGCGCAACCTTCACCCCTCCACTTT. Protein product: CASSIWTGAQPSPLHF.

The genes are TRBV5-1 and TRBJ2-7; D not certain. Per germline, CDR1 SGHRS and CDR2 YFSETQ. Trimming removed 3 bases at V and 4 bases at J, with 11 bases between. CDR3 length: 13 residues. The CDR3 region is CASSYPDKYEQYF. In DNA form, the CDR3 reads TGCGCCAGCAGCTACCCTGACAAGTACGAGCAGTACTTC.

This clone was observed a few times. The CDR3 nucleotides read TGTGCCAGCGGTCCGGGGCAGGGAGGATCACCCCTCCACTTT. Translating gives CASGPGQGGSPLHF. The rearrangement joins TRBV2 to TRBJ1-6; the D gene is possibly TRBD1 (5 bases). The germline gives CDR1 SNHLY, CDR2 FYNNEI. Trimming took off 8 bases at V and 10 bases at J, with 18 bases between the two ends. This CDR3 contains 14 residues.

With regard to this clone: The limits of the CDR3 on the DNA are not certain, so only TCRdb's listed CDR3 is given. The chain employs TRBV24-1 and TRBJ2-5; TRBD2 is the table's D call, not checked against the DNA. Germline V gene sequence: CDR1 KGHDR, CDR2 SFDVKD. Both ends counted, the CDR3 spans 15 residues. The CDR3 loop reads CATSTSVGSGETQYF.

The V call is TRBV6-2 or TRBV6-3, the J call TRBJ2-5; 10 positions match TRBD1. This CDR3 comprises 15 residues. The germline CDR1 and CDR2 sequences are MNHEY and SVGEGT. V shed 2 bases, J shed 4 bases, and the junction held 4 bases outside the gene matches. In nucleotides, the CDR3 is TGTGCCAGCAGTTACGGACAGGGGGTGTCAGAGACCCAGTACTTC. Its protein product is CASSYGQGVSETQYF.

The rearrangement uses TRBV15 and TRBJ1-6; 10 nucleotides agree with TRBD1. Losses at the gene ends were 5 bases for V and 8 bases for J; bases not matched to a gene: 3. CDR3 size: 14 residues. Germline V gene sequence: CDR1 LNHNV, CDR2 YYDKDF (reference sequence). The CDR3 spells CATSRDRGDSPLHF. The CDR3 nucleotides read TGTGCCACCAGCCGGGACAGGGGTGATTCACCCCTCCACTTT. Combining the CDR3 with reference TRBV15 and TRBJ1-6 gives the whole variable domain DAMVIQNPRYQVTQFGKPVTLSCSQTLNHNVMYWYQQKSSQAPKLLFHYYDKDFNNEADTPDNFQSRRPNTSFCFLDIRSPGLGDTAMYLCATSRDRGDSPLHFGNGTRLTVT.

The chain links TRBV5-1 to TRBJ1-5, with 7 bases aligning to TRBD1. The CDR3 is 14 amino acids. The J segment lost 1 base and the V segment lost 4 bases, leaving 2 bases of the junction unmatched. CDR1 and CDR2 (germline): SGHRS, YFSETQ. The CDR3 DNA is TGCGCCAGCAGCCTACAGGGGAGCAATCAGCCCCAGCATTTT. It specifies CASSLQGSNQPQHF. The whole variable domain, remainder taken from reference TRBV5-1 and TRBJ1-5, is KAGVTQTPRYLIKTRGQQVTLSCSPISGHRSVSWYQQTPGQGLQFLFEYFSETQRNKGNFPGRFSGRQFSNSRSEMNVSTLELGDSALYLCASSLQGSNQPQHFGDGTRLSIL.

CDR3 bases: TGTGCCTGGAGTCGAGGACAGGGACGGTCGGATGAAAAACTGTTTTTT. Translation gives CAWSRGQGRSDEKLFF. The chain employs TRBV30 and TRBJ1-4, with 8 nucleotides matching TRBD1. V lost 2 bases, J lost 6 bases, and 11 bases stayed unmatched. The CDR3 loop spans 16 amino acids. Germline CDR1 and CDR2: GTSNPN and SVGIG (reference sequence).

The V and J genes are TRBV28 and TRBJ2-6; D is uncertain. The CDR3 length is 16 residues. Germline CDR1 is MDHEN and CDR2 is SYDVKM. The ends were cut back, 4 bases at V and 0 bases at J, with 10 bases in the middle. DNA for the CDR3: TGTGCCAGCAGTTCGCCAAGCCGCTCTGGGGCCAACGTCCTGACTTTC. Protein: CASSSPSRSGANVLTF.

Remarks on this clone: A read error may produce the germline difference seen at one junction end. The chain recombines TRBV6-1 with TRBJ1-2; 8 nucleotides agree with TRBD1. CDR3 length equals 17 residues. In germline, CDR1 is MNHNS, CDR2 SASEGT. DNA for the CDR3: TGTGCCAGCACTGAATACAGGGGGAATGGGCTTAACTATGGCTACACCTTC. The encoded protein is CASTEYRGNGLNYGYTF.

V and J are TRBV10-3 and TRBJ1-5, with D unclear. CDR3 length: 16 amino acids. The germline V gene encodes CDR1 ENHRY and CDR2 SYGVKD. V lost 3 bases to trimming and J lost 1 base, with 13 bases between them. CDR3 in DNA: TGTGCCATCAGTGATCAGGCCTCGGGGAGCAATCAGCCCCAGCATTTT. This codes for CAISDQASGSNQPQHF.

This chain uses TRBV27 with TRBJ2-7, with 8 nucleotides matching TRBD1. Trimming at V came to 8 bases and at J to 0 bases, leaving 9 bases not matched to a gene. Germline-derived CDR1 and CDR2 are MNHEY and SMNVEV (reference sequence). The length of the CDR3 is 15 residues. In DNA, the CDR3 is TGTGCCAGCCGATTTCAGGGACAGGACTCCTACGAGCAGTACTTC. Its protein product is CASRFQGQDSYEQYF.

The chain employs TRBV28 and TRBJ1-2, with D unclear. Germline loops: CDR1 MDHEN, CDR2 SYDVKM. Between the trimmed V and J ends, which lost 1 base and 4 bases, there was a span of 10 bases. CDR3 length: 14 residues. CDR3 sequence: CASSLSSQFYGYTF. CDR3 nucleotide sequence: TGTGCCAGCAGTTTATCGTCCCAGTTCTATGGCTACACCTTC.